What follows is one T cell receptor beta chain and its context. The antigen is unknown. Germline loops: CDR1 MNHEY, CDR2 SMNVEV (reference sequence). Trimming took 5 bases from V and 0 from J; bases not matched to a gene: 16. This CDR3 has 20 residues. Sequencing targeted expressed TCRB transcripts, as all isolated RNA had been reverse transcribed. Some clones are missing from TCRdb's copy, which holds only in-frame ones; the method was immunoSEQ multiplex PCR. The sample carries 60,000 or so clones, 40% to 60% recorded once. This sample is drawn from a study of beta chain features in type 1 diabetes. Naive, central memory, regulatory and stem cell-like memory cells within the CD4+ compartment were sorted using CD45RO/CCR7/CD25/CD127/CD95/CD27. General observations from the study: TCRB CDR3 length was moderately but significantly reduced in all four CD4+ subsets of Type 1 diabetes patients.

This TCR was sampled from a middle-aged woman with type 1 diabetes. This chain links TRBV27 with TRBJ1-3; 10 bases fit TRBD1. Source material: Tregs from blood. CDR3 sequence: CASSRISGTGERTSGNTIYF. In DNA form, the CDR3 reads TGTGCCAGCAGTCGTATATCAGGGACAGGGGAAAGGACCTCTGGAAACACCATATATTTT.